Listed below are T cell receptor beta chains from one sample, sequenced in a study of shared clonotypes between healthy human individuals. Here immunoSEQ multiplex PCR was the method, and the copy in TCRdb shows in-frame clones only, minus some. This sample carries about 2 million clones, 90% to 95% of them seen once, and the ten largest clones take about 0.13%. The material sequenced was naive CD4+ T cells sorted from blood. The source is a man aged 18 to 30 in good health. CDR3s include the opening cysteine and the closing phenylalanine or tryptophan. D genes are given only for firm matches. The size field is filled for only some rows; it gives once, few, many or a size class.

cdr3_nt: TGTGCCAGCAGCCAAGAAGGAACCAATGAGCAGTTCTTC
cdr3_aa: CASSQEGTNEQFF
j_call: TRBJ2-1
d_call: .
v_call: TRBV4-2
clone_size: .

cdr3_nt: TGTGCCACTCAGGGTACCTACGAGCAGTACTTC
cdr3_aa: CATQGTYEQYF
j_call: TRBJ2-7
d_call: .
v_call: TRBV10-3
clone_size: .

cdr3_nt: TGTGCCAGCAGTGGGGACCTCCTCCCCACTAATGAAAAACTGTTTTTT
cdr3_aa: CASSGDLLPTNEKLFF
j_call: TRBJ1-4
d_call: .
v_call: TRBV25-1
clone_size: .

cdr3_nt: TGTGCCAGCAGGGACAGGGCTTCTCCCTACGAGCAGTACTTC
cdr3_aa: CASRDRASPYEQYF
j_call: TRBJ2-7
d_call: TRBD1
v_call: TRBV6-5
clone_size: .

cdr3_nt: TGTGCCTGGAGCTCCGGGACAGGGAGTTGGAACCCCTATGGCTACACCTTC
cdr3_aa: CAWSSGTGSWNPYGYTF
j_call: TRBJ1-2
d_call: TRBD1
v_call: TRBV30
clone_size: .

cdr3_nt: TGTGCCTGGAGTTTGTCGTGGGTGGGGGACGGGGGCGTTGAAAAACTGTTTTTT
cdr3_aa: CAWSLSWVGDGGVEKLFF
j_call: TRBJ1-4
d_call: .
v_call: TRBV30
clone_size: .

cdr3_nt: TGTGCCAGCAGCCCGCGGACTAGCGGTAACACCGGGGAGCTGTTTTTT
cdr3_aa: CASSPRTSGNTGELFF
j_call: TRBJ2-2
d_call: TRBD2
v_call: TRBV7-8
clone_size: .

cdr3_nt: TGTGCCACCTCCCCTGTGGAGGGATTAGGGGCTTTCTTT
cdr3_aa: CATSPVEGLGAFF
j_call: TRBJ1-1
d_call: .
v_call: TRBV10-3
clone_size: .

cdr3_nt: TGTGCCAGTACAACAGGGGGCAGTTACGAGCAGTACTTC
cdr3_aa: CASTTGGSYEQYF
j_call: TRBJ2-7
d_call: TRBD1
v_call: TRBV19
clone_size: once

cdr3_nt: TGTGCCAGCAGTTCAGGACAGGGAGCTAACTATGGCTACACCTTC
cdr3_aa: CASSSGQGANYGYTF
j_call: TRBJ1-2
d_call: TRBD1
v_call: TRBV28
clone_size: .

cdr3_nt: TGCGCCAGCAGTAGGACATCTGATACGCAGTATTTT
cdr3_aa: CASSRTSDTQYF
j_call: TRBJ2-3
d_call: .
v_call: TRBV10-1
clone_size: once